Presented here are 11 T cell receptor beta chains from one specimen sequenced in a study of blood T cell repertoires in COVID-19. Repertoires were generated with immunoSEQ multiplex PCR, while TCRdb's copy carries only in-frame clones and drops some. The sample consists of tens of thousands of clones, 80% to 90% of them appearing once. Sequencing input: peripheral blood. The receptor source for this set is a woman in her sixties with acute or convalescent COVID-19.

The chain has TRBV24-1 and TRBJ2-7; TRBD1 aligns across 8 bases. Germline CDR1 reads KGHDR; CDR2 reads SFDVKD. After removal of 7 bases from V and 3 bases from J, the junction contained 10 bases not matched to a gene. CDR3 length equals 15 residues. CDR3 loop: CATSSWTGSFYEQYF. CDR3 nucleotide sequence: TGTGCCACCAGCTCCTGGACAGGGAGTTTCTACGAGCAGTACTTC.

The gene calls are TRBV19 and TRBJ1-1; a weak D match, TRBD1 (5 bases). This CDR3 has 15 residues. Germline CDR1 and CDR2: LNHDA and SQIVND (reference sequence). Trimming removed 5 bases from V and 1 base from J, with 14 bases in between. The CDR3 loop is CASSPPPTGNTEAFF. The CDR3 bases are TGTGCCAGTAGTCCCCCCCCCACAGGGAACACTGAAGCTTTCTTT.

This clone was picked up a small number of times. V gene TRBV7-2 combines with J gene TRBJ1-2, with D maybe TRBD1 (6 bases). V was cut by 3 bases and J by 6 bases, with 17 bases left in between. Germline values: CDR1 SGHTA, CDR2 FQGNSA. This CDR3 has 15 residues. DNA of the CDR3: TGTGCCAGCAGCTTGGGACACGGGACCGCCGATGGCTACACCTTC. Translating it yields CASSLGHGTADGYTF. The variable domain in full, completed from reference TRBV7-2 and TRBJ1-2, reads GAGVSQSPSNKVTEKGKDVELRCDPISGHTALYWYRQSLGQGLEFLIYFQGNSAPDKSGLPSDRFSAERTGGSVSTLTIQRTQQEDSAVYLCASSLGHGTADGYTFGSGTRLTVV.

This clone was recorded only once. The chain combines TRBV3-1 (or the pseudogene TRBV3-2) with TRBJ2-1; 11 bases are a match to TRBD2. CDR1 and CDR2 (germline): LGHDT, YNNKEL (reference sequence). This CDR3 contains 16 residues. The V segment lost 4 bases and the J segment 3 bases; nucleotides outside the gene matches: 5. The CDR3 is CASSRGLAGYYNEQFF. In DNA form, the CDR3 reads TGTGCCAGCAGCCGAGGACTAGCGGGCTACTACAATGAGCAGTTCTTC.

The chain carries TRBV2 and TRBJ2-5; D is possibly TRBD2 (6 bases). The CDR3 is 13 residues long. V was trimmed by 2 bases and J by 5 bases, leaving 9 bases between them. Germline loops: CDR1 SNHLY, CDR2 FYNNEI. The CDR3 loop is CASSERGSETQYF. CDR3 sequence (DNA): TGTGCCAGCAGTGAACGGGGGAGCGAGACCCAGTACTTC.

This clone was detected only once. The chain combines TRBV5-1 with TRBJ2-3, with 9 bases fitting TRBD2. The CDR3 length is 14 residues. V was pared by 5 bases and J by 4 bases, with 5 bases of the junction left unmatched. CDR1 and CDR2 (germline): SGHRS, YFSETQ. This CDR3 is CASRSGGGADTQYF. In DNA form, the CDR3 reads TGCGCCAGCAGGTCCGGCGGGGGGGCAGATACGCAGTATTTT.

The table lists this clone with a few counts. The chain has TRBV7-9 and TRBJ1-6; D is unclear. The CDR3 has 15 residues. V was shortened by 5 bases and J by 5 bases, with 13 bases between the two germline ends. CDR1 is SEHNR, CDR2 FQNEAQ, per germline (reference sequence). CDR3 sequence reads: CASSREQTNNSPLHF. For the CDR3, the DNA is TGTGCCAGCAGCCGTGAACAGACCAATAATTCACCCCTCCACTTT.

The CDR3 nucleotides read TGTGCCAGCAGGAAAGGGACAGGGGGGTTCTCCTATAATTCACCCCTCCACTTT. Translating gives CASRKGTGGFSYNSPLHF. The rearrangement uses TRBV27 and TRBJ1-6; TRBD1 aligns across 11 bases. The V and J ends lost 6 bases and 0 bases, in that order; junction bases with no gene match: 7. Germline values: CDR1 MNHEY, CDR2 SMNVEV (reference sequence). The CDR3 runs to 18 residues.

The chain links TRBV19 to TRBJ2-1; the D is unclear. The CDR3 has 13 amino acids. The V gene lost 5 bases and the J gene lost 9 bases, with 14 bases spanning the gap. CDR1 LNHDA and CDR2 SQIVND come from the germline V gene (reference sequence). Here the CDR3 reads CASSPILFGEQFF. In nucleotides, the CDR3 is TGTGCCAGTAGTCCTATTCTTTTCGGTGAGCAGTTCTTC.

This rearrangement joins TRBV25-1 to TRBJ1-2; 8 positions agree with TRBD1. This CDR3 has 17 amino acids. The V segment lost 4 bases and the J segment 5 bases; nucleotides outside the gene matches: 15. Germline assignment: CDR1 MGHDK and CDR2 SYGVNS. CDR3 amino acids: CASSGSYNQGARYGYTF. The DNA of the CDR3 is TGTGCCAGCAGTGGTTCATACAACCAGGGGGCTAGGTATGGCTACACCTTC.

The rearrangement uses TRBV14 and TRBJ1-1; 7 bases are a match to TRBD1. CDR3 length: 14 amino acids. CDR1 and CDR2 from the germline V gene are SGHDN and FVKESK. The J segment lost 4 bases and the V segment lost 7 bases, leaving 9 bases of the junction unmatched. Here the CDR3 reads CASKRGQWFTEAFF. The CDR3, as DNA: TGTGCCAGCAAAAGGGGACAGTGGTTCACTGAAGCTTTCTTT.